These 21 T cell receptor gamma chains were all obtained from the same sample, sequenced in a study of gamma-delta T cells after stem cell transplantation. TCRdb used CATT to re-call clones from the RT-PCR reads. Of roughly 3,700 gamma-chain clones in the sample, nearly 5% were seen once. The sample taken for sequencing was gamma-delta T cells. Source of these receptors: a human donor. It is not recorded whose cells these are; they may come from a transplant donor.

This clone is medium-sized in the sample. The chain is built from TRGV3 and TRGJ1 or TRGJ2. CDR1 and CDR2 (germline): VTNTFY, YDVSTARD (reference sequence). This CDR3 comprises 12 residues. With 1 base clipped from V and 3 bases from J, the junction kept 0 bases outside the gene matches. CDR3 loop: CATWDSYYKKLF. The CDR3 DNA follows: TGTGCCACCTGGGACAGTTATTATAAGAAACTCTTT.

The chain uses TRGV9 and TRGJP. CDR3 length: 15 amino acids. J was trimmed by 7 bases and V by 4 bases; bases with no gene match: 4. CDR1 GITISATS and CDR2 ISYDGTV come from the germline V gene (reference sequence). The CDR3 DNA follows: TGTGCCTTGTGGGACCTTGAGTTGGGCAAAAAAATCAAGGTATTT. Amino acid sequence: CALWDLELGKKIKVF.

The chain recombines TRGV9 with TRGJP1. Germline V gene sequence: CDR1 GITISATS, CDR2 ISYDGTV (reference sequence). The CDR3 runs 13 residues. Trimming at V came to 0 bases and at J to 12 bases, leaving 7 bases not matched to a gene. The CDR3 DNA is TGTGCCTTGTGGGAGGTGGGGGGGAGGTTCAAGATATTT. Protein product: CALWEVGGRFKIF.

About this clone itself: This CDR3 is also generated by other DNA sequences in the sample. The chain uses TRGV9 and TRGJP. The germline CDR1 and CDR2 sequences are GITISATS and ISYDGTV (reference sequence). J was trimmed by 9 bases and V by 0 bases; bases with no gene match: 5. The CDR3 loop spans 16 amino acids. CDR3 protein: CALWEVGRLGKKIKVF. Written as DNA, the CDR3 is TGTGCCTTGTGGGAGGTGGGTCGGTTGGGCAAAAAAATCAAGGTATTT.

Comment on this clone: A clone one base away is much larger, so this may be a read error. Other nucleotide sequences in the sample specify the same CDR3. The V call is TRGV9, the J call TRGJP. Germline V gene data show CDR1 as GITISATS and CDR2 as ISYDGTV (reference sequence). The CDR3 consists of 18 residues. CDR3 protein: CALWEVQRGELGKKIKVF. The CDR3 nucleotides are TGCGCCTTGTGGGAGGTGCAACGGGGAGAGTTGGGCAAAAAAATCAAGGTATTT.

Sample share makes this clone medium-sized. Other DNA sequences within the sample encode an identical CDR3. The genes are TRGV9 and TRGJP. The CDR3 has 16 residues. Trimming at V came to 2 bases and at J to 5 bases, leaving 3 bases not matched to a gene. CDR1 and CDR2 (germline): GITISATS, ISYDGTV (reference sequence). Here the CDR3 DNA reads TGTGCCTTGTGGGAGGCAGAAGAGTTGGGCAAAAAAATCAAGGTATTT. Translation: CALWEAEELGKKIKVF.

In this sample, this clone is medium-sized. This likely reflects a read error, since a far larger clone is one base away. The chain joins TRGV2 to TRGJ1 or TRGJ2. The CDR3 runs 13 residues. Germline V gives CDR1 EGSNGY, CDR2 YDSYNSKV. CDR3 sequence reads: CATWDGPGYKKLF. The DNA of the CDR3 is TGTGCCACCTGGGACGGGCCGGGTTATAAGAAACTCTTC.

By proportion, this clone is medium-sized. This may come from a read error, since a much larger clone is one base off. The same CDR3 also results from other DNA sequences found in this sample. V and J are TRGV9 and TRGJP. The length of the CDR3 is 16 residues. V lost 2 bases to trimming and J lost 5 bases; unmatched junction nucleotides: 3. CDR1 and CDR2 (germline): GITISATS, ISYDGTV (reference sequence). The CDR3 region has the DNA TGTGCCTTGTGGGAGGCCAAAGAGTTGGGCAAAAAAATCAAGGTATTT. Protein sequence: CALWEAKELGKKIKVF.

The sample holds a few counts of this clone. Distinct nucleotide sequences in the sample also encode this CDR3. This chain uses TRGV9 with TRGJP. CDR3 length: 16 amino acids. Trimming removed 3 bases from V and 6 bases from J; junction bases left unmatched: 5. The V gene's germline CDR1 is GITISATS and CDR2 ISYDGTV (reference sequence). The CDR3 nucleotides read TGTGCCTTGTGGGAGACGGGAGAGTTGGGCAAAAAAATCAAGGTATTT. As protein: CALWETGELGKKIKVF.

The chain uses TRGV4 and TRGJ1 or TRGJ2. Trimming took 2 bases from V and 9 from J; bases not matched to a gene: 7. This CDR3 spans 12 amino acids. Germline V gene sequence: CDR1 EGSTGY, CDR2 YDSYTSSV. The CDR3 DNA sequence: TGTGCCACCTGGGATGTTGGACGTAAGAAACTCTTT. Its translation: CATWDVGRKKLF.

This clone came up a few times. This sequence joins TRGV3 and TRGJ1 or TRGJ2. The V and J ends lost 3 bases and 0 bases, in that order; junction bases with no gene match: 2. Germline values: CDR1 VTNTFY, CDR2 YDVSTARD (reference sequence). CDR3 length equals 13 residues. The CDR3 DNA is TGTGCCACCTGGGACTGGAATTATTATAAGAAACTCTTT. The encoded protein is CATWDWNYYKKLF.

This clone is classed as medium-sized (0.01 to 0.1%). The same CDR3 also results from other DNA sequences found in this sample. The chain has TRGV9 and TRGJP. The V gene's germline CDR1 is GITISATS and CDR2 ISYDGTV (reference sequence). This CDR3 spans 15 amino acids. Trimming removed 2 bases from V and 6 bases from J; junction bases left unmatched: 1. CDR3 sequence (DNA): TGTGCCTTGTGGGAGGGAGAGTTGGGCAAAAAAATCAAGGTATTT. It translates to CALWEGELGKKIKVF.

Concerning this clone: This DNA's translation differs at residue 5 from TCRdb's protein, which comes from a much larger clone; a read error is likely, and the protein shown is translated from the DNA. This chain connects TRGV4 to TRGJ1 or TRGJ2. Germline CDR1 EGSTGY, CDR2 YDSYTSSV. This CDR3 region has 13 residues. This CDR3 is CATWGGPGYKKLF. The CDR3 DNA is TGTGCCACCTGGGGTGGGCCGGGGTATAAGAAACTCTTT.

This clone has only a few counts. This chain links TRGV9 with TRGJP. V was clipped by 5 bases and J by 8 bases; unmatched bases: 3. Looked up from germline, CDR1 is GITISATS and CDR2 is ISYDGTV (reference sequence). There are 14 residues in the CDR3. CDR3 coding DNA: TGTGCCTTGTGGGGAAAGTTGGGCAAAAAAATCAAGGTATTT. It specifies CALWGKLGKKIKVF.

Details on this clone: TCRdb pairs this DNA with a much larger clone's protein that differs at residue 8, likely a read error; the protein shown was translated from the DNA. V usage is TRGV2 and J usage is TRGJ1 or TRGJ2. The CDR3 has 14 residues. The ends lost 0 bases at V and 4 bases at J; junction bases unmatched: 6. Per the germline V gene, CDR1 is EGSNGY and CDR2 is YDSYNSKV. CDR3 region: CATWDGLRYYKKLF. The CDR3 DNA sequence: TGTGCCACCTGGGACGGGCTTAGGTATTATAAGAAACTCTTT.

Note on this clone: The sample carries other DNA sequences with the same CDR3. The chain joins TRGV9 to TRGJP. V was pared by 0 bases and J by 13 bases, with 6 bases of the junction left unmatched. The CDR3 totals 15 residues. Germline values: CDR1 GITISATS, CDR2 ISYDGTV (reference sequence). Here the CDR3 DNA reads TGTGCCTTGTGGGAGGTGCTGTTAGGCAAAAAAATCAAGGTATTT. This encodes CALWEVLLGKKIKVF.

This clone was seen a few times. The V gene is TRGV9, the J gene TRGJP. This CDR3 is built from 17 residues. Germline loops: CDR1 GITISATS, CDR2 ISYDGTV (reference sequence). The trim removed 3 bases at V and 9 bases at J, leaving 11 bases unmatched. CDR3 DNA: TGTGCCTTGTGGGAGCTGATAAGGGGGTTGGGCAAAAAAATCAAGGTATTT. Its translation is CALWELIRGLGKKIKVF.

This clone is judged medium-sized. V is TRGV9 and J is TRGJ1 or TRGJ2. Germline V gene lookup returns CDR1 GITISATS and CDR2 ISYDGTV (reference sequence). This CDR3 spans 14 amino acids. Trimming took 2 bases from V and 3 from J; bases not matched to a gene: 7. CDR3 sequence reads: CALWEAKVYYKKLF. Here the CDR3 DNA reads TGTGCCTTGTGGGAGGCGAAAGTTTATTATAAGAAACTCTTT.

In regard to this clone: This could be a read error, since a much larger clone is one nucleotide away. The gene calls are TRGV9 and TRGJ1 or TRGJ2. This CDR3 is 13 amino acids long. J lost 0 bases, V lost 4 bases, and 3 bases had no gene match. The germline CDR1 and CDR2 sequences are GITISATS and ISYDGTV (reference sequence). CDR3 DNA: TGTGCCTTGTGGGAACAGAATTATTATAAGAAACTCTTT. This gives the protein CALWEQNYYKKLF.

Concerning this clone: A much larger clone differs by one base, so this may be a read error. The chain has TRGV8 and TRGJ1 or TRGJ2. Germline-derived CDR1 and CDR2 are VENAVY and YDSYNSRV. The CDR3 is 10 residues long. As DNA, the CDR3 is TGTGCCACCTGGAATTATAGGAAACTCTTT. Its protein product is CATWNYRKLF.

This clone qualifies as medium-sized (0.01 to 0.1%). The chain links TRGV4 to TRGJ1 or TRGJ2. The CDR3 is made up of 9 amino acids. V lost 3 bases to trimming and J lost 10 bases; unmatched junction nucleotides: 0. Germline V CDR1 and CDR2: EGSTGY, YDSYTSSV. The CDR3 reads CATWDKKLF. CDR3 coding DNA: TGTGCCACCTGGGATAAGAAACTCTTT.